This T cell receptor (beta chain) is from a study of neoadjuvant anti-PD-1 for oral cavity cancer. Study-level findings and limits: Non-responders to neoadjuvant nivolumab had significantly more clonal PBMC T cells than responders.

V lost 4 bases, J lost 4 bases, and 20 bases lay in between. Germline values: CDR1 SGHNT, CDR2 YYREEE (reference sequence). The CDR3 consists of 16 residues. These newly diagnosed stage II-IVA oral cavity squamous cell carcinoma patients had no prior systemic or radiation treatment. No culture or expansion preceded analysis of these blood cells. Note on this clone: Its antigen is not identified.

Using immunoSEQ multiplex PCR, the repertoire was profiled, and TCRdb retains in-frame clones only, with some absent. This sample carries approximately 37,000 clones, around nine tenths of them seen once, and the ten largest clones take 3.5% to 4.5%. The starting material was PBMCs, obtained before nivolumab (anti-PD-1) treatment. The TCR comes from a person between 40 and 80 years old with oral cavity squamous cell carcinoma. V gene TRBV5-4 combines with J gene TRBJ1-1; D gene ambiguous. CDR3 in amino acids: CASSPPPGRSTTEAFF. The CDR3 coding sequence is TGTGCCAGCAGCCCCCCCCCAGGACGAAGTACCACTGAAGCTTTCTTT. Drawing the rest from reference TRBV5-4 and TRBJ1-1, the complete variable domain is ETGVTQSPTHLIKTRGQQVTLRCSSQSGHNTVSWYQQALGQGPQFIFQYYREEENGRGNFPPRFSGLQFPNYSSELNVNALELDDSALYLCASSPPPGRSTTEAFFGQGTRLTVV.